The rows below give T cell receptor beta chains drawn from one sample of a study of CD8+ T cells in alopecia areata. Method: immunoSEQ multiplex PCR; TCRdb's copy keeps in-frame clones and lacks some. The sample has around 140,000 clones, roughly half seen once; the top ten hold 0.8% to 1%. Sequenced here: CD4+ T cells sorted from blood, sampled at week 0. The source of these receptors is a human donor with alopecia areata. Each CDR3 is given with its conserved first and last residue. Each record gives: D gene, J gene, V gene, clone size, CDR3 protein, CDR3 DNA. A D gene is named only where the DNA matches it firmly. The size field is filled for only some rows; it gives once, few, many or a size class.

NA,TRBJ2-5,TRBV5-4,once,CASSLDGTGETQYF,TGTGCCAGCAGCTTGGACGGCACAGGGGAGACCCAGTACTTC
NA,TRBJ1-1,TRBV9,once,CATSMGVGTEAFF,TGTGCCACCAGCATGGGTGTCGGCACTGAAGCTTTCTTT
NA,TRBJ2-2,TRBV5-4,few,CASSLGGRNTGELFF,TGTGCCAGCAGCTTGGGGGGCAGGAACACCGGGGAGCTGTTTTTT
NA,TRBJ1-2,TRBV4-3,NA,CASSPRGGSRGGYTF,TGCGCCAGCAGCCCGCGCGGCGGCAGCCGAGGGGGCTACACCTTC
NA,TRBJ1-4,TRBV27,NA,CATSRDGEKLFF,TGTGCCACTTCAAGGGACGGCGAAAAACTGTTTTTT
NA,TRBJ2-5,TRBV9,NA,CASSVVGETQYF,TGTGCCAGCAGCGTAGTGGGGGAGACCCAGTACTTC
NA,TRBJ2-5,TRBV29-1,NA,CSVEASGQETQYF,TGCAGCGTTGAGGCCTCCGGGCAAGAGACCCAGTACTTC
TRBD2,TRBJ2-1,TRBV5-1,NA,CASSSSGEIYNEQFF,TGCGCCAGCAGCTCTAGCGGTGAGATCTACAATGAGCAGTTCTTC
NA,TRBJ2-1,TRBV30,NA,CAWSSRRNNEQFF,TGTGCCTGGAGTAGTAGGCGCAACAATGAGCAGTTCTTC
NA,TRBJ1-2,TRBV9,few,CASSPRRDLYGYTF,TGTGCCAGCAGCCCTAGAAGGGACCTCTATGGCTACACCTTC
TRBD2,TRBJ2-5,TRBV11-3,NA,CASNRGVVGLAGGVETQYF,TGTGCCAGCAACCGGGGGGTCGTGGGACTAGCGGGAGGCGTGGAGACCCAGTACTTC
NA,TRBJ1-2,TRBV5-1,NA,CASSFSATTENGYTF,TGCGCCAGCAGCTTTAGTGCGACGACGGAAAATGGCTACACCTTC
TRBD1,TRBJ1-2,TRBV9,few,CASSPVMGGQGGGYTF,TGTGCCAGCAGCCCGGTTATGGGGGGACAGGGTGGCGGCTACACCTTC
TRBD1,TRBJ1-1,TRBV30,NA,CAWSVKAGGTEAFF,TGTGCCTGGAGTGTAAAGGCAGGGGGAACTGAAGCTTTCTTT
NA,TRBJ2-1,TRBV7-2,NA,CASSLWGNAHNEQFF,TGTGCCAGCAGCTTATGGGGGAATGCCCACAATGAGCAGTTCTTC
NA,TRBJ1-5,TRBV30,NA,CAWSVGGAGQPQHF,TGTGCCTGGAGTGTTGGAGGGGCTGGTCAGCCCCAGCATTTT
NA,TRBJ2-5,TRBV11-2,NA,CASSSRNQETQYF,TGTGCCAGCAGCTCGCGGAACCAAGAGACCCAGTACTTC
NA,TRBJ2-1,TRBV29-1,once,CSVGSSANNEQFF,TGCAGCGTTGGGTCTAGCGCAAACAATGAGCAGTTCTTC
NA,TRBJ1-1,TRBV29-1,NA,CSVEEDGNTEAFF,TGCAGCGTTGAAGAGGACGGGAACACTGAAGCTTTCTTT
NA,TRBJ1-3,TRBV29-1,NA,CSVSSGNTIYF,TGCAGCGTCTCCTCTGGAAACACCATATATTTT
TRBD1,TRBJ2-7,TRBV6-5,NA,CASRTRDRSSYEQYF,TGTGCCAGCAGAACCCGGGACAGGAGCTCCTACGAGCAGTACTTC
TRBD2,TRBJ2-1,TRBV29-1,few,CSVEDPGGASYNEQFF,TGCAGCGTTGAAGATCCGGGGGGAGCGTCCTACAATGAGCAGTTCTTC
TRBD1,TRBJ2-4,TRBV20-1,few,CSAFNRDREYF,TGCAGTGCTTTCAACCGGGACAGAGAGTACTTC
NA,TRBJ2-7,TRBV2,NA,CASSGDYEQYF,TGTGCCAGCAGCGGGGACTACGAGCAGTACTTC
NA,TRBJ1-5,TRBV6-1,NA,CASSEATTFPQHF,TGTGCCAGCAGTGAAGCAACCACATTTCCCCAGCATTTT
NA,TRBJ2-7,TRBV28,few,CASSGTPYEQYF,TGTGCCAGCAGTGGGACACCCTACGAGCAGTACTTC
TRBD1,TRBJ2-7,TRBV2,NA,CASSRDRAGEQYF,TGTGCCAGCAGCCGCGACAGGGCAGGCGAGCAGTACTTC
TRBD1,TRBJ1-4,TRBV30,NA,CAWSRQGPANEKLFF,TGTGCCTGGAGTCGACAGGGGCCGGCTAATGAAAAACTGTTTTTT
NA,TRBJ1-4,TRBV7-2,NA,CASSLDQGPGKLFF,TGTGCCAGCAGCTTAGATCAGGGACCGGGGAAACTGTTTTTT
TRBD2,TRBJ2-7,TRBV20-1,few,CAGRTSYEQYF,TGCGCCGGGAGGACTTCCTACGAGCAGTACTTC
NA,TRBJ1-1,TRBV29-1,NA,CSVEGGRPEAFF,TGCAGCGTTGAGGGGGGCAGGCCTGAAGCTTTCTTT
NA,TRBJ2-7,TRBV5-6,NA,CASSLDPGSSYEQYF,TGTGCCAGCAGCTTGGATCCCGGGAGCTCCTACGAGCAGTACTTC